A selection of T cell receptor beta chains follows, all from one sample in a study of blood T cell repertoires in COVID-19. The table came from immunoSEQ multiplex PCR; TCRdb's copy has only in-frame clones and leaves some out. This table has roughly 97,000 clones, 85% to 90% appearing once. The sequencing sample was made of peripheral blood. The receptors were gathered from a human donor in a cohort sampled during active COVID-19. Both conserved end residues are part of each CDR3. The D gene is left open where the match is weak. Size is omitted from some rows. Given values are once, few, many or a class for expanded clones.

V gene	clone size	D gene	J gene	CDR3 DNA	CDR3 protein
TRBV10-1	-	-	TRBJ2-6	TGCGCCAGCAGGATTAGACAGAGTGGGGCCAACGTCCTGACTTTC	CASRIRQSGANVLTF
TRBV5-4	-	TRBD1	TRBJ2-1	TGTGCCAGCAGCTGGGGACAGGGCGGAATAAATGAGCAGTTCTTC	CASSWGQGGINEQFF
TRBV27	-	TRBD1	TRBJ2-7	TGTGCCAGCAGTTCAGTCCGGGGACAGGACTACGAGCAGTACTTC	CASSSVRGQDYEQYF
TRBV5-8	once	-	TRBJ1-4	TGTGCCAGCAGCTACCGGGTCCCGGCTCAAAAACTGTTTTTT	CASSYRVPAQKLFF
TRBV2	-	TRBD1	TRBJ1-2	TGTGCCAGCAAAAGAACTTCGGACAGGGGGGGAAGCGGCTACACCTTC	CASKRTSDRGGSGYTF
TRBV9	-	TRBD1	TRBJ2-1	TGTGCCAGCAGCCCGCGGACAGGGAGCTCCTACAATGAGCAGTTCTTC	CASSPRTGSSYNEQFF
TRBV28	-	TRBD1	TRBJ2-7	TGTGCCAGCAGTCCGGGACAGGGGGTCTCCTACGAGCAGTACTTC	CASSPGQGVSYEQYF
TRBV7-8	few	-	TRBJ1-2	TGTGCCAGCAGCTTACTGGGAGGGCAGGGGCGGAGAGGCTACACCTTC	CASSLLGGQGRRGYTF
TRBV5-6	-	-	TRBJ1-2	TGTGCCAGCAGCCTCGCGGGGACGATAAACTATGGCTACACCTTC	CASSLAGTINYGYTF
TRBV5-1	-	TRBD2	TRBJ2-5	TGCGCCAGCAGCTCTAGCGGGACCCAAGAGACCCAGTACTTC	CASSSSGTQETQYF
TRBV5-4	-	-	TRBJ2-5	TGTGCCAGCAGCCCCGGCGGCGGGGGCTCTGGTGAGACCCAGTACTTC	CASSPGGGGSGETQYF
TRBV18	-	-	TRBJ2-5	TGTGCCAGCTCACTTAGTCGAGAGACCCAGTACTTC	CASSLSRETQYF
TRBV6-1	once	TRBD1	TRBJ1-2	TGTGCCAGCAGTGACGGACCGGGACAGCATAATGGCTACACCTTC	CASSDGPGQHNGYTF
TRBV7-2	-	TRBD1	TRBJ1-4	TGTGCCAGCAGCCGGGACAGGGATGAAAAACTGTTTTTT	CASSRDRDEKLFF
TRBV19	-	TRBD2	TRBJ2-1	TGTGCCAGTAGTATAGCGGGACTAGCGAAATACAATGAGCAGTTCTTC	CASSIAGLAKYNEQFF
TRBV28	-	-	TRBJ1-3	TGTGCCAGCAGTTTTGGGGGGAGTCGAGTTGGAAACACCATATATTTT	CASSFGGSRVGNTIYF
TRBV19	-	TRBD2	TRBJ2-1	TGTGCCAGTAGCTCCGGGACTAGCTCCCACAATGAGCAGTTCTTC	CASSSGTSSHNEQFF
TRBV6-2/TRBV6-3	-	-	TRBJ1-1	TGTGCCAGCAGTTTGTCGGGCAGGGGCACTGAAGCTTTCTTT	CASSLSGRGTEAFF
TRBV28	-	-	TRBJ1-5	TGTGCCAGCTCTTTCGGTTTTCAAGTGAGGGCTCAGCCCCAGCATTTT	CASSFGFQVRAQPQHF
TRBV5-1	once	-	TRBJ2-2	TGCGCCAGCAGCTTAGGAGGCTACGGGGAGCTGTTTTTT	CASSLGGYGELFF
TRBV11-3	-	TRBD2	TRBJ2-1	TGTGCCAGCAGCCCCGGGGGGAGGAATGAGCAGTTCTTC	CASSPGGRNEQFF
TRBV28	-	TRBD2	TRBJ2-1	TGTGCCAGCAGTTTACCCCTTAGTAGCGGGGGGTCGCATTACAATGAGCAGTTCTTC	CASSLPLSSGGSHYNEQFF
TRBV2	-	TRBD1	TRBJ2-5	TGTGCCAGCAGTGAAGGGGGACAGGGGCAAGAGACCCAGTACTTC	CASSEGGQGQETQYF
TRBV2	-	TRBD1	TRBJ2-7	TGTGCCAGCAGTGGACAGGGTTCCTCCTACGAGCAGTACTTC	CASSGQGSSYEQYF
TRBV11-3	-	TRBD1	TRBJ2-7	TGTGCCAGCAGCCCCCGACAGGGGTCGGTCCGTAGCTCCTACGAGCAGTACTTC	CASSPRQGSVRSSYEQYF
TRBV3-1/TRBV3-2	-	TRBD1	TRBJ2-7	TGTGCCAGCAGCCAACCGGGACAGGGGGCGGGGGAGCAGTACTTC	CASSQPGQGAGEQYF
TRBV5-4	-	-	TRBJ1-5	TGTGCCAGCAGCCCCGACAGAGATCAGCCCCAGCATTTT	CASSPDRDQPQHF
TRBV9	-	-	TRBJ2-2	TGTGCCAGCAGCGTAGACAGGGCTGCCGGGGAGCTGTTTTTT	CASSVDRAAGELFF
TRBV28	-	TRBD1	TRBJ2-7	TGTGCCAGCAGTTCGGGACAGGGGGCGAGGGAGCAGTACTTC	CASSSGQGAREQYF
TRBV2	-	-	TRBJ1-2	TGTGCCAGCAAAGCAGGGGAGAGGGGCTACACCTTC	CASKAGERGYTF
TRBV9	-	TRBD1	TRBJ2-7	TGTGCCAGCAGCGTGACGACAGGGATAGGGTACGAGCAGTACTTC	CASSVTTGIGYEQYF
TRBV24-1	-	TRBD1	TRBJ1-5	TGTGCCAGGATTTACAGGGGGCGGGTAAGCAATCAGCCCCAGCATTTT	CARIYRGRVSNQPQHF
TRBV28	-	TRBD1	TRBJ2-1	TGTGCCAGCAGGAAAGGGGGCCTGGGGTCGGGTGAGCAGTTCTTC	CASRKGGLGSGEQFF